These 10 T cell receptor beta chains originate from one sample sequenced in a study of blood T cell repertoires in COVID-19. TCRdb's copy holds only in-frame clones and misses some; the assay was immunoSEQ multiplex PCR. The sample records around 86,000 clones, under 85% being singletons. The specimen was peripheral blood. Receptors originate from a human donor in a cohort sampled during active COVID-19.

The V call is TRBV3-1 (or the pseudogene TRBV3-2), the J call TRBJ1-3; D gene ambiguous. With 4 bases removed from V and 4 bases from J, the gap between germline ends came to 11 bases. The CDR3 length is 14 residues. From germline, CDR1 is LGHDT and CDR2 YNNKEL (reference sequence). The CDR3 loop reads CASSPSARGNTIYF. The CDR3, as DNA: TGTGCCAGCAGCCCCTCAGCGAGGGGAAACACCATATATTTT.

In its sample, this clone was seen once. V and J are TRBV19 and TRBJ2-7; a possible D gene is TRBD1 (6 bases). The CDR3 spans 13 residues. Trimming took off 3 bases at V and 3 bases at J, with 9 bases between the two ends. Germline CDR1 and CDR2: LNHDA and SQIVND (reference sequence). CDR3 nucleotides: TGTGCCAGTAGTATCGCAGGGGTCTACGAGCAGTACTTC. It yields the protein CASSIAGVYEQYF.

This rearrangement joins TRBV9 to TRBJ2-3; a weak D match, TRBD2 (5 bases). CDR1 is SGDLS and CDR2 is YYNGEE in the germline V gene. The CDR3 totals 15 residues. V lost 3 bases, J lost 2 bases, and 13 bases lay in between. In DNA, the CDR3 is TGTGCCAGCAGCGAGGCGGGCGGCATCACAGATACGCAGTATTTT. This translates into CASSEAGGITDTQYF. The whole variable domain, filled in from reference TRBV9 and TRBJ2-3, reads DSGVTQTPKHLITATGQRVTLRCSPRSGDLSVYWYQQSLDQGLQFLIQYYNGEERAKGNILERFSAQQFPDLHSELNLSSLELGDSALYFCASSEAGGITDTQYFGPGTRLTVL.

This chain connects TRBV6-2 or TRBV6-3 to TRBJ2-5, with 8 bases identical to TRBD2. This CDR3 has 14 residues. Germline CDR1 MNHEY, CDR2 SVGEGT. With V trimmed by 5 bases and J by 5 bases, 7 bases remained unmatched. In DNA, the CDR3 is TGTGCCAGCAGTCCGGGGGGGCCGAGGGAGACCCAGTACTTC. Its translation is CASSPGGPRETQYF.

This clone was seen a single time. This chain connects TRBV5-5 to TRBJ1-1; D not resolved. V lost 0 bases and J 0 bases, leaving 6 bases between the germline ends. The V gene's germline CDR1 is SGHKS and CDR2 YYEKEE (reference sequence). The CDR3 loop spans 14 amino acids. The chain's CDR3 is CASSLGPMNTEAFF. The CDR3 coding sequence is TGTGCCAGCAGCTTGGGGCCCATGAACACTGAAGCTTTCTTT.

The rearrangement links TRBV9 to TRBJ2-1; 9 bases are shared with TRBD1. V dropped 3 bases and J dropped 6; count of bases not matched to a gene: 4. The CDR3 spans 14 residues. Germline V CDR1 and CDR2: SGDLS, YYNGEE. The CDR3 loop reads CASSALQGANEQFF. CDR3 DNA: TGTGCCAGCAGCGCACTACAGGGGGCCAATGAGCAGTTCTTC.

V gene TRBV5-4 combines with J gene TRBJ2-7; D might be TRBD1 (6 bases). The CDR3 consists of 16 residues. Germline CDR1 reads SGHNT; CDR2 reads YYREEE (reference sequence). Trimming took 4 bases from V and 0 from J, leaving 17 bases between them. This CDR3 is CASSTNRGSSSYEQYF. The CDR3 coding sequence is TGTGCCAGCAGCACGAATAGGGGGTCCAGCTCCTACGAGCAGTACTTC.

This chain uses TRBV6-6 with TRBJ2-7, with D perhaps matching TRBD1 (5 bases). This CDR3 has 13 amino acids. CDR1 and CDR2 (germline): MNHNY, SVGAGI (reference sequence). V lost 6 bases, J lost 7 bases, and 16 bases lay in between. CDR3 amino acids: CASSLVQGGEQYF. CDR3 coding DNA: TGTGCCAGCAGCCTGGTCCAGGGTGGAGAGCAGTACTTC.

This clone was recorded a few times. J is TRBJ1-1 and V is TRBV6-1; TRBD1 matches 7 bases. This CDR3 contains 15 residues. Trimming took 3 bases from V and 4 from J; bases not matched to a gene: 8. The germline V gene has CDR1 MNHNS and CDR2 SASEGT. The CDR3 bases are TGTGCCAGCAGTGACCCCGGGACAGTCTTCACTGAAGCTTTCTTT. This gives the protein CASSDPGTVFTEAFF.

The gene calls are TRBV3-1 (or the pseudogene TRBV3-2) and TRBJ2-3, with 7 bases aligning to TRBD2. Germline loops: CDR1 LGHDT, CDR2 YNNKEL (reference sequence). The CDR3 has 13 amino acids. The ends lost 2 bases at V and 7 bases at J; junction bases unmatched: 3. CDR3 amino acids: CASSQSGGYTQYF. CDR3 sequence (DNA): TGTGCCAGCAGCCAATCCGGGGGGTATACGCAGTATTTT.